Reported below is one TCR beta chain. What this receptor recognizes is not known. The sample holds no much larger clone one base away, and base qualities are not on file. All donors were healthy Caucasians. The twin cohort comprised three pairs of female monozygotic twins, all aged roughly 18 to 30 years. CD4+ and CD8+ T cell populations were isolated with positive isolation kits from Invitrogen. The record originates from a study of identical twins (dated by TCRdb to between 2015 and 2016). With regard to the full study: To test whether fetal clonotypes persist, this study deep-sequenced TCR alpha and beta repertoires from monozygotic twins, from unrelated adults of various ages, and from cord blood. To rule out contamination, the twin experiments were replicated at different times with different library preparation protocols.

Library method: 5' RACE. The sample was run on an Illumina HiSeq 2000. A universal primer binding site was introduced by template switching, and a unique molecular identifier was present in the final cDNA, enabling accurate counting of TCR cDNA molecules. Specific primers in the conserved constant-segment region were used to synthesize first-strand cDNA for the TCR alpha and beta chains. To control for contamination, each cDNA library was double barcoded with a SMART-Mk sample barcode plus Illumina barcodes. Two successive PCR steps introduced TruSeq adapter sequences along with Illumina sample barcodes. The TCR alpha and beta cDNA libraries were sequenced on the Illumina HiSeq platform using custom primers. The original pipeline was this. MiGEC was used to process raw reads and extract unique molecular identifiers, and MiXCR was used to find CDR3 positions. For each individual, recombination models were inferred using an EM algorithm with the repgenHMM and IGoR tools. Shared clonotypes were analyzed with the tcR package in R, and sharing was normalized by the product of cloneset sizes. To study raw recombination without the effects of thymic and clonal selection, out-of-frame nonproductive sequences were analyzed. Using fastp at Q25 and MiXCR, TCRdb reprocessed the public reads and kept productive beta chains. All rows with the same CDR3 protein become a single entry with the most common DNA and genes. The V and J calls and clone size are TCRdb's, not the authors'. This sample holds approximately 190,000 distinct CDR3 sequences; roughly 15% were observed only once. The ten largest clones represent roughly two fifths of the sample.

V sheds 7 bases and J sheds 7 bases, leaving 17 bases between their ends. CDR1 and CDR2 (SGHVS, FQNEAQ) derive from the germline V gene. The CDR3 sequence holds 14 residues, the cysteine and phenylalanine included. Only the CDR3 portion is preserved as DNA: 42 bases, with reading frame beginning at the first base. Study-level results and caveats: In monozygotic twins, out-of-frame TCR alpha sharing was systematically underestimated by recombination models, although the models agreed with sharing between unrelated individuals. Because the same donors could not be followed over many years, conclusions were based on cross-sectional statistical analysis. Fewer insertions were carried by abundant cord blood beta clonotypes, a similar but weaker trend appeared in young adult naive repertoires, and no such trend appeared in memory repertoires. Excess twin sharing in beta out-of-frame sequences was weaker because fewer shared sequences lowered the signal-to-noise ratio. Compared with coincidental sharing between unrelated individuals, out-of-frame TCR alpha sequences shared between twins showed an excess of sequences with low generation probability. Invariant T cells such as MAIT and iNKT could partly confound zero-insertion analyses, although diverse VJ usage argued against such confounding for most clonotypes.

These data also formed part of another study, on T cells expressing NK-cell markers. From the second report: TCR beta-chain repertoires were profiled in sorted CD3+CD56+NKG2C+, CD3+CD56+NKG2C- and CD3+CD56-NKG2C+ T-cell subsets from roughly eight donors. Among the eight sequenced donors, seven were HCMV-seropositive and one was HCMV-seronegative. In several experiments an anti-gammadeltaTCR antibody was added to restrict sorting to alphabetaTCR-expressing T cells. For 5 or 6 donors, the dominant CD3+CD56+NKG2C+ clonotypes were among the top 10 CD8+ clonotypes and accounted for about 1.0-7.5% of CD8+ T cells. Those dominant clonotypes were again the most abundant among CD3+CD56-NKG2C+ cells in several donors, at about 28.3-60.1%. Whether the expanded NKG2C-expressing T cell clones were specific for HCMV antigens remained unclear. All eight donors whose samples were sequenced were randomly selected healthy volunteers, three of them men and five women. A commercial ELISA kit detecting HCMV-specific IgG in serum was used to determine HCMV serostatus. MIGEC was used to demultiplex reads and group the reads by UMI, and MiTCR was used to assemble and quantify clonotypes. To remove erroneous sequences, TCR cDNA sequences were retained only when supported by two or more reads. The tcR package was used for downstream repertoire analysis, with clonotypes matched between fractions based on CDR3 nucleotide sequence plus V segment. Antigen specificity was annotated against VDJdb with VDJmatch, allowing one amino acid substitution in CDR3.

Here the chain combines TRBV7-8 and TRBJ2-1, and TRBD1 may be the D gene, going by 6 matching bases. Sample: CD8+ T cells sorted from blood. This receptor was obtained from a woman aged 18-29 years in good health. The base sequence is TGTGCCAGCACCCCGCTGGAAGGGGGTAATGAGCAGTTCTTC. It translates as CASTPLEGGNEQFF.